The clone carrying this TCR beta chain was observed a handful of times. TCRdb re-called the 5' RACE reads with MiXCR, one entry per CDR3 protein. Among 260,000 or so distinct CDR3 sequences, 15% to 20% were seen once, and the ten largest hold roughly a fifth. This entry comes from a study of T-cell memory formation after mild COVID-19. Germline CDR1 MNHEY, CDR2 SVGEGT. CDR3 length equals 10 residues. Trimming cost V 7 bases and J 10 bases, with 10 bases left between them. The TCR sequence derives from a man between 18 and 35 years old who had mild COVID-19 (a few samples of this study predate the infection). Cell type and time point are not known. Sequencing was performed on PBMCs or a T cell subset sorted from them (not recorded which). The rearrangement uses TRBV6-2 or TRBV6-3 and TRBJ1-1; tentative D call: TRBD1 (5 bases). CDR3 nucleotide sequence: TGTGCCAGCACAGGGTCGGCAGCTTTCTTT. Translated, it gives CASTGSAAFF.